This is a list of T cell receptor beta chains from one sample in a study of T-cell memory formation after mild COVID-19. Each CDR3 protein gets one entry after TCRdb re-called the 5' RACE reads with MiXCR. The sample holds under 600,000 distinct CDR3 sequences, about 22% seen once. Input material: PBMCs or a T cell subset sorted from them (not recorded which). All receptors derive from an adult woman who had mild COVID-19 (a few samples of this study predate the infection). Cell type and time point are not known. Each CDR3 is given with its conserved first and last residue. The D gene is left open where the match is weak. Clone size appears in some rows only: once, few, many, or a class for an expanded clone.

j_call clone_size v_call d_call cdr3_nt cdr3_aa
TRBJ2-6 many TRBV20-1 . TGCAGTGCTAGAGTAGATCGACAGGCAACATCTGGGGCCAACGTCCTGACTTTC CSARVDRQATSGANVLTF
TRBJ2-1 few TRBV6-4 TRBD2 TGTGCCAGCAGTGTTTCCGTGGCTAGCGGGCACAATGAGCAGTTCTTC CASSVSVASGHNEQFF
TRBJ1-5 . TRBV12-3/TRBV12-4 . TGTGCCAGCAGAGTCGGACAGATTAGCAATCAGCCCCAGCATTTT CASRVGQISNQPQHF
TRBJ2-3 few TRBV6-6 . TGTGCCAGTCGAATTGGAGATACGCAGTATTTT CASRIGDTQYF
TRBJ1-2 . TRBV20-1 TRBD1 TGCAGTGCTGTAGACAGGGCTAACTATGGCTACACCTTC CSAVDRANYGYTF
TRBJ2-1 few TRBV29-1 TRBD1 TGCAGCGTCCTCCCCCGGGGACAGGGGTATGAGCAGTTCTTC CSVLPRGQGYEQFF
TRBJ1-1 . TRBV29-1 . TGCAGCGTTGGGGTCCCCCCTTTGAACACTGAAGCTTTCTTT CSVGVPPLNTEAFF
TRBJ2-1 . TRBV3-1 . TGTGCCAGCAGCCAAATGATGGGTAGCTACAATGAGCAGTTCTTC CASSQMMGSYNEQFF
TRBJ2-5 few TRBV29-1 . TGCAGCGTTGAAGACTACCGGGACACGGAAACCTCTCGGGTCCAGTACTTC CSVEDYRDTETSRVQYF
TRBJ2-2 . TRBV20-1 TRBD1 TGCAGTTGTGGGGCAGGGGGTACCGGGGAGCTGTTTTTT CSCGAGGTGELFF
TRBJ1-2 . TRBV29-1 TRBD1 TGCAGCGTGGGACAGGTTGAAGGCTACACCTTC CSVGQVEGYTF
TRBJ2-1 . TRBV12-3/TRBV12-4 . TGTGCCAGCAGTTCCACTGAGGCCTTC CASSSTEAF
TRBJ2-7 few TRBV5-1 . TGCGCCAGCAGCTTCCGGGACGGTCACGAGCAGTACTTC CASSFRDGHEQYF
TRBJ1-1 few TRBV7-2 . TGTGCCAGCAGCTTAGGGGCGGACCTGAACACTGAAGCTTTCTTT CASSLGADLNTEAFF
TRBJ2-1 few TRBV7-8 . TGTGCCAGCAGCTTAGCGGGGGACACTTACCACAATGAGCAGTTCTTC CASSLAGDTYHNEQFF
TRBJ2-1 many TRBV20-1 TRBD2 TGCAGTGCGGGGGTGGGGACTAGAGCTTCGTATGAGCAGTTCTTC CSAGVGTRASYEQFF
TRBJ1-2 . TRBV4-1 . TGCGCCAGCAGCCAAGAAGGTACAGGAGTTGGCTACACCTTC CASSQEGTGVGYTF
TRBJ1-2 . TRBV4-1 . TGCGCCAGCAGCCAAGCCAATGCTAACTATGGCTACACCTTC CASSQANANYGYTF
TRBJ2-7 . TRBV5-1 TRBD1 TGCGCCAGCAGCCCGGGGTTGGGACAGCTCTACGAGCAGTACTTC CASSPGLGQLYEQYF
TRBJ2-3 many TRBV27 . TGTGCCAGCAGTTTAGGAGCTCAGTCCACAGATACGCAGTATTTT CASSLGAQSTDTQYF
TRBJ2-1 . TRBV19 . TGTGCCAGTAGTATGGGCGGGTCGGATGAGCAGTTCTTC CASSMGGSDEQFF
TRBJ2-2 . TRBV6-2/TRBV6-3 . TGTGCCAGCAGCCCCCAGGGAAGGGCGAACACCGGGGAGCTGTTTTTT CASSPQGRANTGELFF
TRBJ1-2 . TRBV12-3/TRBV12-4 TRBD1 TGTGCCAGCAGTAGACAGGGACAGTTCTTCTATGGCTACACCTTC CASSRQGQFFYGYTF
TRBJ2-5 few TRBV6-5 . TGTGCCAGCAGTTGGACGGACCTCAGGGAGACCCAGTACTTC CASSWTDLRETQYF
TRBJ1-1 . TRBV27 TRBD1 TGTGCCAGCAGTTTATCCACGACAGGGGCAACTGAAGCTTTCTTT CASSLSTTGATEAFF
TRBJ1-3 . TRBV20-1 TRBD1 TGCAGTCTACAGGGGGGCGGAAACACCATATATTTT CSLQGGGNTIYF
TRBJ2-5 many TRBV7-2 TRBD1 TGTGCCAGCAGCCCAGGACAGGGGGCATACTTC CASSPGQGAYF
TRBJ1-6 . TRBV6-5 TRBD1 TGTGCCAGCAGTTACCTTGGACAGGGAGGAAGTAATTCACCCCTCCACTTT CASSYLGQGGSNSPLHF